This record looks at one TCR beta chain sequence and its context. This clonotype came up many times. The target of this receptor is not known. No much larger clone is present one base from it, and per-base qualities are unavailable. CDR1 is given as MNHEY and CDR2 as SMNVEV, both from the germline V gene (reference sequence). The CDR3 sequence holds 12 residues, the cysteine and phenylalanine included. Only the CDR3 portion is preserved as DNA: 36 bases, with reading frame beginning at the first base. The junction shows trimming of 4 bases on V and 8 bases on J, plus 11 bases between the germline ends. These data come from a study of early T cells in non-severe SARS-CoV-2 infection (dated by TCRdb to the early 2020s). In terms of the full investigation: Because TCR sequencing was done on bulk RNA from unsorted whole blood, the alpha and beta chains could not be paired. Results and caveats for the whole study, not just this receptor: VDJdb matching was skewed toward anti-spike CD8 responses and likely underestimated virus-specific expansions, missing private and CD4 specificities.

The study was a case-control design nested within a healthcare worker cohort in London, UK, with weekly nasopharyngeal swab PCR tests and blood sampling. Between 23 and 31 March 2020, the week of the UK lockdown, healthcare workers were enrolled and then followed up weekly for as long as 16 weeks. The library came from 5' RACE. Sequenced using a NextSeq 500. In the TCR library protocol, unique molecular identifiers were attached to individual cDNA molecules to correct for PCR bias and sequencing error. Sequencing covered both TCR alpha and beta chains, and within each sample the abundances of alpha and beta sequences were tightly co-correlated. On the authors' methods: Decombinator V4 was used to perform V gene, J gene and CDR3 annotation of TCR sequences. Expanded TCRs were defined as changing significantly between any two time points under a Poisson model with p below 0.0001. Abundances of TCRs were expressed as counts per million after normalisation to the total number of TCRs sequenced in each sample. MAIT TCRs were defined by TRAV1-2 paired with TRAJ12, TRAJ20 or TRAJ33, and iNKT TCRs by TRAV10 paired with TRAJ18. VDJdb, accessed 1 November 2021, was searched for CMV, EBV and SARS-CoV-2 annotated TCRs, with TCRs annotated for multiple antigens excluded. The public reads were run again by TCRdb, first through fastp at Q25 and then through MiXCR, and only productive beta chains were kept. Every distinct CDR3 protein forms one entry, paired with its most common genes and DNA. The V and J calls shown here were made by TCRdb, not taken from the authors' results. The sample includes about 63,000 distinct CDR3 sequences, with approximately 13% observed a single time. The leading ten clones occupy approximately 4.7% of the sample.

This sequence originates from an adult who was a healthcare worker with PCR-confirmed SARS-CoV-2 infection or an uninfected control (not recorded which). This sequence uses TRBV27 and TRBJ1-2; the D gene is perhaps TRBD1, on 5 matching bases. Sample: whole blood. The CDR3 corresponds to CASSSPEGGYTF. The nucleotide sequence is TGTGCCAGCAGTTCCCCAGAGGGGGGCTACACCTTC.